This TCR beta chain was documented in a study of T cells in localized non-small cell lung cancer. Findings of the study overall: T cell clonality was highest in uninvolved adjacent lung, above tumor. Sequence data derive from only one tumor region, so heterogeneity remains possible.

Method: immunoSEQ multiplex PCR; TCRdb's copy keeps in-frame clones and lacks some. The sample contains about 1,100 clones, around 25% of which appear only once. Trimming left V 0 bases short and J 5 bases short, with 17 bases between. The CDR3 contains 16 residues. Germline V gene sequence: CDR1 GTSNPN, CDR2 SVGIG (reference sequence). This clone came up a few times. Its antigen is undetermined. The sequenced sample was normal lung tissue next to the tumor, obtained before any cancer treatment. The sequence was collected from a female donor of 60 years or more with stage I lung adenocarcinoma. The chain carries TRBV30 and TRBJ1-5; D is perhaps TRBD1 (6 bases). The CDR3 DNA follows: TGTGCCTGGAGTGTAGGGGGGGGCCGGGTCGATCAGCCCCAGCATTTT. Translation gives CAWSVGGGRVDQPQHF.